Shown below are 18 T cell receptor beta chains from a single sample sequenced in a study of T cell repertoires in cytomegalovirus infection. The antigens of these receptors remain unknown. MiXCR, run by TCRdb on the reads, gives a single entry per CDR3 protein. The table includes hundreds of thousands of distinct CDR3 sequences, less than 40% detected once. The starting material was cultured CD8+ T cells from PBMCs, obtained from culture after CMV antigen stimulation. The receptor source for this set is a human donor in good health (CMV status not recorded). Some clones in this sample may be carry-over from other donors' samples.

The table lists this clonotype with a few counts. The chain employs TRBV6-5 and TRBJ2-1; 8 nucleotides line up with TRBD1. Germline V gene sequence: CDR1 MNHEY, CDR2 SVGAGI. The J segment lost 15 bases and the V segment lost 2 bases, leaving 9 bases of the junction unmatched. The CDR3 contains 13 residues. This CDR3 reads CASSYGPTGVRFF. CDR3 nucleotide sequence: TGTGCCAGCAGTTACGGGCCGACAGGGGTAAGGTTCTTC.

This CDR3 is CASRPGWGTNTGELFF. The CDR3 DNA is TGCGCCAGCAGACCGGGTTGGGGGACGAACACCGGGGAGCTGTTTTTT. The chain joins TRBV4-1 to TRBJ2-2; D assignment may be TRBD1 or TRBD2 (5 bases each). Trimming stripped 6 bases from V and 0 bases from J, with 14 bases between. Germline V gives CDR1 MGHRA, CDR2 YSYEKL. This CDR3 is 16 amino acids long.

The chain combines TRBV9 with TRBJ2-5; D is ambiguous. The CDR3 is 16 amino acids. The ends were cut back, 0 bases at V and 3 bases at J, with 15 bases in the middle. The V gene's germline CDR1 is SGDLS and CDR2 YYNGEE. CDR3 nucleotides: TGTGCCAGCAGCGTAGCTCCAGGCGAAGACGAAGAGACCCAGTACTTC. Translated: CASSVAPGEDEETQYF.

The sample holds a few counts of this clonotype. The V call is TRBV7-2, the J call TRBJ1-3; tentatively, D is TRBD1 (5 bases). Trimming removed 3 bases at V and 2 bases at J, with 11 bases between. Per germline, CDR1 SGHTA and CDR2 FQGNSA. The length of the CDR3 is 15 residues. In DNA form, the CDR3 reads TGTGCCAGCAGCTTTGGAGGGGTAACTGGAAACACCATATATTTT. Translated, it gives CASSFGGVTGNTIYF.

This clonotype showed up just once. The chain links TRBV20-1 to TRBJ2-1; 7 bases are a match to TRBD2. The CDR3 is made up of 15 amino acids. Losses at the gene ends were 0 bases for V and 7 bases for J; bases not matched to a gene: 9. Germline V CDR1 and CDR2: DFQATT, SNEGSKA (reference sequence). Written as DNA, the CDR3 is TGCAGTGCTAGAGATTACGCGGGGGTTAGTAATGAGCAGTTCTTC. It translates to CSARDYAGVSNEQFF.

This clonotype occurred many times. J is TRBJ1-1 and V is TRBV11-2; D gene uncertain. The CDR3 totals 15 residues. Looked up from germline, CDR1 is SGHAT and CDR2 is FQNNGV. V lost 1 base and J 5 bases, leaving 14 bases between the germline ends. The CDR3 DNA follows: TGTGCCAGCAGCTTAGCCCCCTACTCTGGAACTGAAGCTTTCTTT. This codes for CASSLAPYSGTEAFF. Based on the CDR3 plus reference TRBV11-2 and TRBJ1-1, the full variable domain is EAGVAQSPRYKIIEKRQSVAFWCNPISGHATLYWYQQILGQGPKLLIQFQNNGVVDDSQLPKDRFSAERLKGVDSTLKIQPAKLEDSAVYLCASSLAPYSGTEAFFGQGTRLTVV.

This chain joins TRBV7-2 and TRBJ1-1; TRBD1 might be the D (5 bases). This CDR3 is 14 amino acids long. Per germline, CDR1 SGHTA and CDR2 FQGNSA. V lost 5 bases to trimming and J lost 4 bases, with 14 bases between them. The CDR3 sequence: CASSPWGEGTEAFF. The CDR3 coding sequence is TGTGCCAGCAGCCCCTGGGGGGAGGGCACTGAAGCTTTCTTT.

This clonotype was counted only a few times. The CDR3: CASSRWDSLVTYEQYV. As DNA, the CDR3 is TGTGCCAGCAGCAGATGGGACAGTCTGGTGACCTACGAGCAGTACGTC. V is TRBV11-2 and J is TRBJ2-7, with 7 nucleotides matching TRBD1. After removal of 5 bases from V and 2 bases from J, the junction contained 12 bases not matched to a gene. The CDR3 is 16 amino acids. Germline CDR1 and CDR2: SGHAT and FQNNGV.

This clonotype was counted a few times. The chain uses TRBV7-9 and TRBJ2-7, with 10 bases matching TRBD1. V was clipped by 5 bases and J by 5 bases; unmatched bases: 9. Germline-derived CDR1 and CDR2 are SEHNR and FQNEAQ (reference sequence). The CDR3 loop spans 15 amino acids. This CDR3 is CASSAPGQGIHEQYV. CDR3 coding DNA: TGTGCCAGCAGCGCCCCGGGACAGGGGATTCACGAGCAGTACGTC.

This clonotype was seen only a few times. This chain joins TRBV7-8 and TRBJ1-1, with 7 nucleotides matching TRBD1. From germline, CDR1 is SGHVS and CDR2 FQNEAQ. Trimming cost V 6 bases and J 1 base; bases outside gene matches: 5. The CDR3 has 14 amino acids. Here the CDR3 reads CASSGTVRNTEAFF. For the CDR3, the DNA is TGTGCCAGCAGTGGGACAGTGAGGAACACTGAAGCTTTCTTT.

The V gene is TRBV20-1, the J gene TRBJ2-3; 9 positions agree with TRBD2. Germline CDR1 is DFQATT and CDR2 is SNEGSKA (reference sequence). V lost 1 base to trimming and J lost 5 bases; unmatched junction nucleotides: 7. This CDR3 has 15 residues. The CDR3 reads CSARVEVSGRDTQYF. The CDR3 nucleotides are TGCAGTGCTAGAGTGGAGGTTAGCGGGAGAGATACGCAGTATTTT.

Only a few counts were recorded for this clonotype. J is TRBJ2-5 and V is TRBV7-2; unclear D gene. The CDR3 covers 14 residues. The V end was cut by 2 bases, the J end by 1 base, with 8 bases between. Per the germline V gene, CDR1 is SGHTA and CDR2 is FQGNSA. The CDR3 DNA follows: TGTGCCAGCAGCTTAAATAGCCCCCAAGAGACCCAGTACTTC. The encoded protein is CASSLNSPQETQYF.

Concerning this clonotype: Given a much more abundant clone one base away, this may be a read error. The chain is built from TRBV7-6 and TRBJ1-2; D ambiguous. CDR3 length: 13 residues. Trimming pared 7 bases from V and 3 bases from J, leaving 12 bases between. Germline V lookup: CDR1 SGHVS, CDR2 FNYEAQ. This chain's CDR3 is CASTGGSDYGYTF. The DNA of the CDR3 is TGTGCCAGCACCGGAGGATCCGACTATGGCTACACCTTC. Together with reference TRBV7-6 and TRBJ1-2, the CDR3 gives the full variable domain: GAGVSQSPRYKVTKRGQDVALRCDPISGHVSLYWYRQALGQGPEFLTYFNYEAQQDKSGLPNDRFSAERPEGSISTLTIQRTEQRDSAMYRCASTGGSDYGYTFGSGTRLTVV.

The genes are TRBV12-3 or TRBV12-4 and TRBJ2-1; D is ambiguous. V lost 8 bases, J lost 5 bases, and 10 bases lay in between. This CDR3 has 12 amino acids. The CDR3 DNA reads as TGTGCCAGCGAGGAAGACGACAATGAGCAGTTCTTC. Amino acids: CASEEDDNEQFF.

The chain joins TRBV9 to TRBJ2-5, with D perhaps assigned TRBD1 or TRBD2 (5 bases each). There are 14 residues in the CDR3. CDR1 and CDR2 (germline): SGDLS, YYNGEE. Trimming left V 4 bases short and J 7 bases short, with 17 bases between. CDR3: CASSLLGGKGTQYF. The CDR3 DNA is TGTGCCAGCAGCCTACTTGGGGGAAAGGGGACCCAGTACTTC.

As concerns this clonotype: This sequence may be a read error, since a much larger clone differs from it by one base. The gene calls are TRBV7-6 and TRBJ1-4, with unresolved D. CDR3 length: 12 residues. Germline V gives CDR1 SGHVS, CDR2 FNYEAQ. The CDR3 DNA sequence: TGTGCCAGCAGCTTAGTCGGGGAAAGACTGTTTTTT. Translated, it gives CASSLVGERLFF.

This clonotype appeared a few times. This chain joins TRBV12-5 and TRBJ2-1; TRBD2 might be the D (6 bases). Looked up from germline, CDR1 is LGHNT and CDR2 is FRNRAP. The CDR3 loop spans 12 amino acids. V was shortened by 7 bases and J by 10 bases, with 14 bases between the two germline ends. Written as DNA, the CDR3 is TGTGCTAGTGCGAACGGGGGATGGGAGCAGTTCTTC. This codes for CASANGGWEQFF.

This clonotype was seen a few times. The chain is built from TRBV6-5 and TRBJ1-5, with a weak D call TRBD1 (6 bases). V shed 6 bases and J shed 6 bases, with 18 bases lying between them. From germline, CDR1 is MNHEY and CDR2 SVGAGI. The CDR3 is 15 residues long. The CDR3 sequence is CASRGSWGQGQPQHF. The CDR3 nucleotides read TGTGCCAGCAGGGGTTCTTGGGGGCAAGGTCAGCCCCAGCATTTT.